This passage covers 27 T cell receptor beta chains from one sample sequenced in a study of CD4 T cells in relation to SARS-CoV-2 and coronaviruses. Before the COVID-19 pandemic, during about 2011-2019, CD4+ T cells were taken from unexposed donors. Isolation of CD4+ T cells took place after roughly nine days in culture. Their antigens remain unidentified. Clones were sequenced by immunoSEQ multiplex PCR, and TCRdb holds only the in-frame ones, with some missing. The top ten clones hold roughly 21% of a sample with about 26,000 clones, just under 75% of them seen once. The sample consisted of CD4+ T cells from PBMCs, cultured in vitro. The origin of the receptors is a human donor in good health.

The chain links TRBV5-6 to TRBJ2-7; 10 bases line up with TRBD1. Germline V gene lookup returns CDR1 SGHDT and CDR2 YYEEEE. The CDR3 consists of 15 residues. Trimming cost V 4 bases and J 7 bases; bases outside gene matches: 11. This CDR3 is CASSDPDRGLWEQYF. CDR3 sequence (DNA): TGTGCCAGCAGCGATCCAGACAGGGGGCTTTGGGAGCAGTACTTC.

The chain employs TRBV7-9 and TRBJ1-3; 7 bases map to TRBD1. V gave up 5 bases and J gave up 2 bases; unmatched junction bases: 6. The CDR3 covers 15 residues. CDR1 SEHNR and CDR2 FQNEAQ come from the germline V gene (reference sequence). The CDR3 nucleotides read TGTGCCAGCAGCCTCGGGACAGTTCCTGGAAACACCATATATTTT. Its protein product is CASSLGTVPGNTIYF.

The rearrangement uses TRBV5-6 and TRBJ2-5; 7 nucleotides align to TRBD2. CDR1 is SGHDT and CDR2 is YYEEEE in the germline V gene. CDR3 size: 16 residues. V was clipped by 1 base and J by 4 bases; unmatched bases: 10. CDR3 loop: CASSLWEGMSVETQYF. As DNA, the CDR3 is TGTGCCAGCAGCTTGTGGGAGGGAATGAGTGTAGAGACCCAGTACTTC.

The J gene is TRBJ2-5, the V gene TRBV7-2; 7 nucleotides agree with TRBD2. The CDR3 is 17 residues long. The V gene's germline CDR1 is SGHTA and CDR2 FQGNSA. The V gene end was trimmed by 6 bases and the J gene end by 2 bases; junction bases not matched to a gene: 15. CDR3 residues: CASSPTPAPSGQETQYF. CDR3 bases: TGTGCCAGCAGTCCCACACCCGCTCCTAGCGGACAAGAGACCCAGTACTTC.

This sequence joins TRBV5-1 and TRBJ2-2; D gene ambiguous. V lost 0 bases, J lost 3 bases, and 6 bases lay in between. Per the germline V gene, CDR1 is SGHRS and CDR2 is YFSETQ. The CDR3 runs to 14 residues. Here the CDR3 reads CASSLGLDTGELFF. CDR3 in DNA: TGCGCCAGCAGCTTGGGACTTGACACCGGGGAGCTGTTTTTT.

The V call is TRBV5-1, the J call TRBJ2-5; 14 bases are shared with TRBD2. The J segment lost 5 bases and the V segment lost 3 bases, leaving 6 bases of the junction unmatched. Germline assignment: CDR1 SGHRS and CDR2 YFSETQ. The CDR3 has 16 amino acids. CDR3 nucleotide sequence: TGCGCCAGCAGCTGGACTAGCGGGGGGTCCAGGGAGACCCAGTACTTC. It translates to CASSWTSGGSRETQYF.

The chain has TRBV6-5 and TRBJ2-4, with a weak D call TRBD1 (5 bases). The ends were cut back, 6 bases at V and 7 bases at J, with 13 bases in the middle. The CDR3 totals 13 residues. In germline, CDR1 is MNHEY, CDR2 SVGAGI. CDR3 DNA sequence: TGTGCCAGCAGGGCAGGGTGGGATAACATTCAGTACTTC. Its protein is CASRAGWDNIQYF.

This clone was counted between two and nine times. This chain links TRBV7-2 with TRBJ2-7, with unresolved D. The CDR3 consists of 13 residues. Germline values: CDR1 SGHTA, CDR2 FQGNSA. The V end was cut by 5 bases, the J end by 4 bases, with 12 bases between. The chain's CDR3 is CASSPGPSYEQYF. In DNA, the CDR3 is TGTGCCAGCAGCCCCGGACCCAGTTACGAGCAGTACTTC.

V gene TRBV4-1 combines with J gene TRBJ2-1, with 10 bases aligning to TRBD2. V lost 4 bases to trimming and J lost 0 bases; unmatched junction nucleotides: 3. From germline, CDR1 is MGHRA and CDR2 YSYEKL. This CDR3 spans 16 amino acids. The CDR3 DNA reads TGCGCCAGCAGCCGCTTAGCGGGGGGCTCCTACAATGAGCAGTTCTTC. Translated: CASSRLAGGSYNEQFF.

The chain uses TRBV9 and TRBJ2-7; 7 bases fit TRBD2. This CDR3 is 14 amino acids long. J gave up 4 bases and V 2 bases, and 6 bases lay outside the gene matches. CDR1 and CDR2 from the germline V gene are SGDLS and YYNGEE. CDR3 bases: TGTGCCAGCAGCGTTCGGGGAGGGCCGTACGAGCAGTACTTC. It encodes CASSVRGGPYEQYF. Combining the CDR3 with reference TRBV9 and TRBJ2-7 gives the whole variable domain DSGVTQTPKHLITATGQRVTLRCSPRSGDLSVYWYQQSLDQGLQFLIQYYNGEERAKGNILERFSAQQFPDLHSELNLSSLELGDSALYFCASSVRGGPYEQYFGPGTRLTVT.

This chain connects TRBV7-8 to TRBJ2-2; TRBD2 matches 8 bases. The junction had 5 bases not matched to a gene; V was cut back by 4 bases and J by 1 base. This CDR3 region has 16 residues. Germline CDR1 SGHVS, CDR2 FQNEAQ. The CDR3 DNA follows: TGTGCCAGCAGCTCGCGGACTAGCCGGAACACCGGGGAGCTGTTTTTT. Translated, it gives CASSSRTSRNTGELFF.

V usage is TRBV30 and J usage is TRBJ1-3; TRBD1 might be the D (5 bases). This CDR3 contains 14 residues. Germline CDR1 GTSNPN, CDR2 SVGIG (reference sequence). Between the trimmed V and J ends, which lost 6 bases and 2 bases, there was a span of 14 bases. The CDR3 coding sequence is TGTGCCTGCCCAGGAAGGGGTACTGGAAACACCATATATTTT. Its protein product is CACPGRGTGNTIYF.

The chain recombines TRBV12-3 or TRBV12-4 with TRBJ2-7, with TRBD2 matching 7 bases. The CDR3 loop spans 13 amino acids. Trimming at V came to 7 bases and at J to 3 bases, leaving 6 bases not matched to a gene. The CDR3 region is CASTLAENYEQYF. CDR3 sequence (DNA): TGTGCCAGCACTCTAGCGGAGAACTACGAGCAGTACTTC.

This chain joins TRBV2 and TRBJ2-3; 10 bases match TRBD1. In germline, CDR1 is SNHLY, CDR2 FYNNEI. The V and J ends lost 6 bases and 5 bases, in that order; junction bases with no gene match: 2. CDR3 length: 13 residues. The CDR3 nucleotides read TGTGCCAGCAGGGACAGGGGGAAAGATACGCAGTATTTT. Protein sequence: CASRDRGKDTQYF.

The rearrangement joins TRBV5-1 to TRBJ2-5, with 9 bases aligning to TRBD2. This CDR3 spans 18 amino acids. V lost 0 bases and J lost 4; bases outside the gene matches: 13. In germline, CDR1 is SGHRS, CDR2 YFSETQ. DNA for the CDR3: TGCGCCAGCAGCTTGGCGGCTAGCGGGACCATTACGGGAGAGACCCAGTACTTC. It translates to CASSLAASGTITGETQYF.

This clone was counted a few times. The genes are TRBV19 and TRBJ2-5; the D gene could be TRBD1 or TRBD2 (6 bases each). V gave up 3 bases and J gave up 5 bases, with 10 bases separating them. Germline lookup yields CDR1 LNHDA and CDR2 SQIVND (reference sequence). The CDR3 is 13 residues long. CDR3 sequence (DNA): TGTGCCAGTAGTATTCAGGGGAGGGAGACCCAGTACTTC. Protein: CASSIQGRETQYF. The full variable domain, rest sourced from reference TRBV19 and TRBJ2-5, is DGGITQSPKYLFRKEGQNVTLSCEQNLNHDAMYWYRQDPGQGLRLIYYSQIVNDFQKGDIAEGYSVSREKKESFPLTVTSAQKNPTAFYLCASSIQGRETQYFGPGTRLLVL.

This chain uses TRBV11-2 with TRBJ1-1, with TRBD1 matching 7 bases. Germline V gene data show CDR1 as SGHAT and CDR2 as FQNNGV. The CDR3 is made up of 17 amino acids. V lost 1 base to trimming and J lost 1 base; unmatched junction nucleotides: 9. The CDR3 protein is CASSLVTKRQGNTEAFF. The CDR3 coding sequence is TGTGCCAGCAGCTTAGTCACGAAAAGACAGGGGAACACTGAAGCTTTCTTT.

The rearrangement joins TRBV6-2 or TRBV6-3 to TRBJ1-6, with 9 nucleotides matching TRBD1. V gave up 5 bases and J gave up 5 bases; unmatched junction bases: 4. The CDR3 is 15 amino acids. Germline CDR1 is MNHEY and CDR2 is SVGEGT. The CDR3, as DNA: TGTGCCAGCAGTCTACAGGGGGCGAATAATTCACCCCTCCACTTT. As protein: CASSLQGANNSPLHF.

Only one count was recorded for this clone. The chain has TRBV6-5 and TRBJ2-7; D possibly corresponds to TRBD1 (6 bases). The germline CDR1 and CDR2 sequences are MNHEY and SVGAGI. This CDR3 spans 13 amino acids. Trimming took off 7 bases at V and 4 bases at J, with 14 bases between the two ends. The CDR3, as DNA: TGTGCCAGCACTGGGGCGAGGGGGTACGAGCAGTACTTC. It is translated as CASTGARGYEQYF.

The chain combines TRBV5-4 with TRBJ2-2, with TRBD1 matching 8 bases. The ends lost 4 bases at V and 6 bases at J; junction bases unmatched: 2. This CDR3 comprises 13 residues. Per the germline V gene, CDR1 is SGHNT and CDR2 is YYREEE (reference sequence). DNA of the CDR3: TGTGCCAGCAGCCGACAGGGGTCCGGGGAGCTGTTTTTT. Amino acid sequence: CASSRQGSGELFF.

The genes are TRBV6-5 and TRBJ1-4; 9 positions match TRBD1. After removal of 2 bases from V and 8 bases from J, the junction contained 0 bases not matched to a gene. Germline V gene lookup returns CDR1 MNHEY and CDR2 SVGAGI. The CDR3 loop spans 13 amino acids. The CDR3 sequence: CASSYDRGEKLFF. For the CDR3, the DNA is TGTGCCAGCAGTTACGACAGGGGGGAAAAACTGTTTTTT.

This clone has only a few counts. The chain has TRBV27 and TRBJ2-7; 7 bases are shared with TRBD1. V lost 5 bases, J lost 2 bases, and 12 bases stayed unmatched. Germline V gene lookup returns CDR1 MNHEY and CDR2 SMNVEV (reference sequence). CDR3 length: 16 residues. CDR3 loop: CASSGQTGARTYEQYF. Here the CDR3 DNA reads TGTGCCAGCAGTGGACAAACAGGGGCACGGACCTACGAGCAGTACTTC.

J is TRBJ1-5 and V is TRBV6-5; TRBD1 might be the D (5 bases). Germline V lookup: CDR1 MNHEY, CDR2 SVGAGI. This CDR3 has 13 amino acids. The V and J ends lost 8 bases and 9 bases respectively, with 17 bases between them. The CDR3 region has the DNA TGTGCCAGCCGTATACAGGCCCAAGGGCCCCAGCATTTT. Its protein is CASRIQAQGPQHF.

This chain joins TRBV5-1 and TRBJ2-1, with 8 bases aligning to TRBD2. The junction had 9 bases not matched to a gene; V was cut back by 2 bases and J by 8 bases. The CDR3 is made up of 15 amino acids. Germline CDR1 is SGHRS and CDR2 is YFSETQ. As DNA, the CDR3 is TGCGCCAGCAGCTTTGACCAGCGGGGGTGGGATGAGCAGTTCTTC. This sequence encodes CASSFDQRGWDEQFF. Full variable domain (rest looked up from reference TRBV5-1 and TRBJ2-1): KAGVTQTPRYLIKTRGQQVTLSCSPISGHRSVSWYQQTPGQGLQFLFEYFSETQRNKGNFPGRFSGRQFSNSRSEMNVSTLELGDSALYLCASSFDQRGWDEQFFGPGTRLTVL.

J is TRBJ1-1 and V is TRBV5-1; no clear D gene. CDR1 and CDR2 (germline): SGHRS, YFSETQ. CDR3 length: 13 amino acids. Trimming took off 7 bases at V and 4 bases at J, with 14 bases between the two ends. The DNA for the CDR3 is TGCGCCAGCTCCCTGGGGTTCCGCACTGAAGCTTTCTTT. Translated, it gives CASSLGFRTEAFF.

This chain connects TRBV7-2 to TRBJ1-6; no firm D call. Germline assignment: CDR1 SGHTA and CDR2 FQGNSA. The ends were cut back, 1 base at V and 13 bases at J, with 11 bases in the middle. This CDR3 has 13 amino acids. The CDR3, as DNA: TGTGCCAGCAGCTTAGAGCAAGTCCAGCCCCTCCACTTT. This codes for CASSLEQVQPLHF.

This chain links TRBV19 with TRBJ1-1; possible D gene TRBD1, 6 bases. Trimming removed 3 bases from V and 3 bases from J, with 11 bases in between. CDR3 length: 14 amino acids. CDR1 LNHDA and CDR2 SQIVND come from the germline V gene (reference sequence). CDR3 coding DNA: TGTGCCAGTAGTATCCAGGCAGGGGACACTGAAGCTTTCTTT. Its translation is CASSIQAGDTEAFF.